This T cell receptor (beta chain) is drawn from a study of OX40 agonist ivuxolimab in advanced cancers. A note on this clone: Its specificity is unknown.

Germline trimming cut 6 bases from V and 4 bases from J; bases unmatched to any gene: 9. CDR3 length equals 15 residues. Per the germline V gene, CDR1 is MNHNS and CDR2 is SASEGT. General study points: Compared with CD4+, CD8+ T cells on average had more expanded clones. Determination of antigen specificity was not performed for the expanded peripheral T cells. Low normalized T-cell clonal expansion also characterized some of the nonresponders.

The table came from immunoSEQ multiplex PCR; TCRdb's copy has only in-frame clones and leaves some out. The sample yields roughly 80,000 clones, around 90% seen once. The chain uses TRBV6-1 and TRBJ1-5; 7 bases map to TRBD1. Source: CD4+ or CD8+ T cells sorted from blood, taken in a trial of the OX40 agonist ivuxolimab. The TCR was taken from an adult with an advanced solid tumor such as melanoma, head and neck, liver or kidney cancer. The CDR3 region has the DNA TGTGCCAGCAGGCCCTCAGACAGGGCAAATCAGCCCCAGCATTTT. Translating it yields CASRPSDRANQPQHF.